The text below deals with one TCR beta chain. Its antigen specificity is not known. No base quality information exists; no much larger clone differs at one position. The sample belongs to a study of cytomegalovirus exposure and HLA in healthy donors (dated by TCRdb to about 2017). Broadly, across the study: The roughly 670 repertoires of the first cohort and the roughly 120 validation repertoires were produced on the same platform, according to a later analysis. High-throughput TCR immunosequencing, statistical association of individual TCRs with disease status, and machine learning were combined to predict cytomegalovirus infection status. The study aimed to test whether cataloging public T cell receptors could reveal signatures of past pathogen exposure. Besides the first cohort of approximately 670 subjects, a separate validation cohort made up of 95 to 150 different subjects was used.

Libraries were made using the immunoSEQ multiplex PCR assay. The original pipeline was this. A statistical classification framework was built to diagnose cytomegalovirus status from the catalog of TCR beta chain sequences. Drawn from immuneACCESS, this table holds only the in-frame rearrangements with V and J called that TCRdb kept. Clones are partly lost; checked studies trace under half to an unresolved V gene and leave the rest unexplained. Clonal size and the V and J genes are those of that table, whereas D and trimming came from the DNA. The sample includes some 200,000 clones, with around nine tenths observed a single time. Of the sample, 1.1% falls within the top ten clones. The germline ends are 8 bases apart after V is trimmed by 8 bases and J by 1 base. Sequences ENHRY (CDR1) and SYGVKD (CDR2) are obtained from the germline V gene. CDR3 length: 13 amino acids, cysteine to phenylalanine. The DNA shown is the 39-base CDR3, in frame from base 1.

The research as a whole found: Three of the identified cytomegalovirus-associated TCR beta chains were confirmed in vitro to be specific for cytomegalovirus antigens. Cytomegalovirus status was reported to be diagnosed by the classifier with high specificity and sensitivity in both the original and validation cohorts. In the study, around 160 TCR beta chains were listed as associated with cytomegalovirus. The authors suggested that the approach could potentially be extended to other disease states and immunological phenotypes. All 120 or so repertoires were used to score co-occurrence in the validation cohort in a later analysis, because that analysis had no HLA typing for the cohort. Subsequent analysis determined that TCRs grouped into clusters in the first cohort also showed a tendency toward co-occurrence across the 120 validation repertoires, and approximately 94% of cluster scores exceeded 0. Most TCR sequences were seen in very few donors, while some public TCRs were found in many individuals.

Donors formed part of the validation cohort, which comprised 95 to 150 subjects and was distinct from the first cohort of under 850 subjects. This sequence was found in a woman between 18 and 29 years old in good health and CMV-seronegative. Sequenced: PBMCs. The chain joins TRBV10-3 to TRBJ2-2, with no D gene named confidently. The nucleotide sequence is TGTGCCATCGGTTCGCGGAACACCGGGGAGCTGTTTTTT. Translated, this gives CAIGSRNTGELFF.